A selection of T cell receptor beta chains follows, all from one sample in a study of cytomegalovirus exposure and HLA in healthy donors. Using immunoSEQ multiplex PCR, the repertoire was profiled, and TCRdb retains in-frame clones only, with some absent. The sample has about 98,000 clones; roughly 70% are singletons. The sequencing input was PBMCs. The receptors shown here come from a male donor in good health and CMV-seronegative. The CDR3 runs from the conserved cysteine through the conserved F or W. D genes are given only for firm matches. Clone size is not always given. Where it is, it says once, few, many or a class for expanded clones.

d_gene: TRBD2
v_gene: TRBV28
j_gene: TRBJ2-7
abundance: NA
CDR3aa: CASSFVAGGTGETSYYEQYF
CDR3nt: TGTGCCAGCAGTTTCGTAGCGGGAGGGACGGGGGAAACAAGTTACTACGAGCAGTACTTC

d_gene: NA
v_gene: TRBV7-2
j_gene: TRBJ1-2
abundance: NA
CDR3aa: CASSSPQLQGGGYTF
CDR3nt: TGTGCCAGCAGCTCCCCCCAACTACAGGGCGGTGGCTACACCTTC

d_gene: TRBD1
v_gene: TRBV27
j_gene: TRBJ1-1
abundance: NA
CDR3aa: CASSRRQGAATEAFF
CDR3nt: TGTGCCAGCAGTCGCCGACAGGGGGCGGCCACTGAAGCTTTCTTT

d_gene: TRBD2
v_gene: TRBV19
j_gene: TRBJ2-1
abundance: NA
CDR3aa: CASTSRWAGGNVFRSDEQFF
CDR3nt: TGTGCCAGTACCTCCAGGTGGGCGGGAGGGAACGTCTTTCGTTCGGATGAGCAGTTCTTC

d_gene: TRBD2
v_gene: TRBV5-1
j_gene: TRBJ2-7
abundance: NA
CDR3aa: CASSLDGGRAYEQYF
CDR3nt: TGCGCCAGCAGCTTGGATGGCGGGAGGGCCTACGAGCAGTACTTC

d_gene: TRBD1
v_gene: TRBV27
j_gene: TRBJ1-2
abundance: NA
CDR3aa: CASTSLPGQGIYGYTF
CDR3nt: TGTGCCAGCACCTCACTACCGGGACAGGGTATTTATGGCTACACCTTC

d_gene: TRBD1
v_gene: TRBV29-1
j_gene: TRBJ2-7
abundance: NA
CDR3aa: CSAGQGAFEQYF
CDR3nt: TGCAGCGCGGGACAGGGGGCCTTCGAGCAGTACTTC

d_gene: TRBD1
v_gene: TRBV10-3
j_gene: TRBJ1-1
abundance: few
CDR3aa: CAIRAVGDSTEAFF
CDR3nt: TGTGCCATCAGAGCTGTAGGGGACAGCACTGAAGCTTTCTTT

d_gene: NA
v_gene: TRBV7-2
j_gene: TRBJ2-5
abundance: NA
CDR3aa: CASSLVRSGTETQYF
CDR3nt: TGTGCCAGCAGCTTAGTTAGGTCGGGAACCGAGACCCAGTACTTC

d_gene: TRBD2
v_gene: TRBV5-6
j_gene: TRBJ2-3
abundance: once
CDR3aa: CASSLALAGGTDTQYF
CDR3nt: TGTGCCAGCAGCTTGGCACTAGCGGGAGGAACAGATACGCAGTATTTT

d_gene: TRBD1
v_gene: TRBV9
j_gene: TRBJ2-2
abundance: NA
CDR3aa: CASSVGQGAAGELFF
CDR3nt: TGTGCCAGCAGCGTCGGACAGGGGGCAGCCGGGGAGCTGTTTTTT

d_gene: NA
v_gene: TRBV9
j_gene: TRBJ1-2
abundance: once
CDR3aa: CASSPRDWGSNYGYTF
CDR3nt: TGTGCCAGCAGCCCCCGAGATTGGGGCAGTAACTATGGCTACACCTTC

d_gene: NA
v_gene: TRBV6-1
j_gene: TRBJ2-4
abundance: NA
CDR3aa: CASSDSAGVAKNIQYF
CDR3nt: TGTGCCAGCAGTGATTCAGCGGGCGTAGCCAAAAACATTCAGTACTTC

d_gene: TRBD1
v_gene: TRBV27
j_gene: TRBJ1-1
abundance: NA
CDR3aa: CASRSDRGSTEAFF
CDR3nt: TGTGCCAGCAGATCGGACAGGGGGAGCACTGAAGCTTTCTTT

d_gene: NA
v_gene: TRBV7-3
j_gene: TRBJ2-3
abundance: NA
CDR3aa: CASSSTLENTQYF
CDR3nt: TGTGCCAGCAGCTCAACCCTGGAGAATACGCAGTATTTT

d_gene: TRBD1
v_gene: TRBV5-6
j_gene: TRBJ2-1
abundance: NA
CDR3aa: CASSYIAGTGTNEQFF
CDR3nt: TGTGCCAGCAGCTACATTGCCGGGACAGGGACCAATGAGCAGTTCTTC

d_gene: TRBD2
v_gene: TRBV27
j_gene: TRBJ2-6
abundance: once
CDR3aa: CASSLRSRSRSGEFSGANVLTF
CDR3nt: TGTGCCAGCAGCCTTAGATCCCGTTCGAGGAGCGGGGAGTTCTCTGGGGCCAACGTCCTGACTTTC

d_gene: NA
v_gene: TRBV30
j_gene: TRBJ2-3
abundance: NA
CDR3aa: CAWTVGNTQYF
CDR3nt: TGTGCCTGGACGGTTGGTAATACGCAGTATTTT

d_gene: TRBD1
v_gene: TRBV5-1
j_gene: TRBJ2-7
abundance: NA
CDR3aa: CASSLDGQGSCEQYF
CDR3nt: TGCGCCAGCAGCTTGGACGGACAGGGGTCTTGCGAGCAGTACTTC

d_gene: NA
v_gene: TRBV9
j_gene: TRBJ2-1
abundance: once
CDR3aa: CASSVGGLNEQFF
CDR3nt: TGTGCCAGCAGCGTAGGCGGGCTTAATGAGCAGTTCTTC

d_gene: NA
v_gene: TRBV6-5
j_gene: TRBJ2-1
abundance: NA
CDR3aa: CASRRSSYNEQFF
CDR3nt: TGTGCCAGCAGGAGGAGCTCCTACAATGAGCAGTTCTTC

d_gene: NA
v_gene: TRBV5-6
j_gene: TRBJ2-1
abundance: NA
CDR3aa: CASSLIQGGEQFF
CDR3nt: TGTGCCAGCAGCTTAATACAGGGTGGTGAGCAGTTCTTC

d_gene: NA
v_gene: TRBV30
j_gene: TRBJ1-2
abundance: NA
CDR3aa: CAWSLHSGLQGYTF
CDR3nt: TGTGCCTGGAGTCTCCACTCAGGGCTTCAGGGCTACACCTTC

d_gene: NA
v_gene: TRBV5-1
j_gene: TRBJ2-7
abundance: few
CDR3aa: CASSPSVGTYYEQYF
CDR3nt: TGCGCCAGCAGCCCCTCGGTAGGGACTTACTACGAGCAGTACTTC

d_gene: NA
v_gene: TRBV9
j_gene: TRBJ2-7
abundance: NA
CDR3aa: CASSPNTDSYEQYF
CDR3nt: TGTGCCAGCAGCCCAAATACCGACAGCTACGAGCAGTACTTC

d_gene: TRBD2
v_gene: TRBV6-5
j_gene: TRBJ2-1
abundance: NA
CDR3aa: CASSYSASGGEQFF
CDR3nt: TGTGCCAGCAGTTACTCGGCTAGCGGTGGTGAGCAGTTCTTC

d_gene: TRBD1
v_gene: TRBV11-2
j_gene: TRBJ1-1
abundance: NA
CDR3aa: CASSLGQGAYTEAFF
CDR3nt: TGTGCCAGCAGTCTTGGACAGGGCGCATACACTGAAGCTTTCTTT

d_gene: NA
v_gene: TRBV18
j_gene: TRBJ1-4
abundance: NA
CDR3aa: CASSLLGGTNEKLFF
CDR3nt: TGTGCCAGCTCCCTTCTCGGCGGGACTAATGAAAAACTGTTTTTT

d_gene: NA
v_gene: TRBV28
j_gene: TRBJ1-2
abundance: NA
CDR3aa: CASSLGQGTYYGYTF
CDR3nt: TGTGCCAGCAGTTTAGGCCAGGGGACATACTATGGCTACACCTTC

d_gene: TRBD2
v_gene: TRBV13
j_gene: TRBJ2-5
abundance: NA
CDR3aa: CASSPQGLAGVSDDQETQYF
CDR3nt: TGTGCCAGCAGCCCACAAGGACTAGCGGGAGTTTCGGACGATCAAGAGACCCAGTACTTC

d_gene: TRBD2
v_gene: TRBV29-1
j_gene: TRBJ2-7
abundance: NA
CDR3aa: CSVEGGSGTSSYEQYF
CDR3nt: TGCAGCGTTGAAGGGGGTAGCGGGACGAGCTCCTACGAGCAGTACTTC

d_gene: TRBD2
v_gene: TRBV9
j_gene: TRBJ2-1
abundance: NA
CDR3aa: CASSAGGSVAGYNEQFF
CDR3nt: TGTGCCAGCAGCGCGGGGGGCTCGGTAGCGGGATACAATGAGCAGTTCTTC

d_gene: NA
v_gene: TRBV5-1
j_gene: TRBJ1-5
abundance: NA
CDR3aa: CASSHRDNDGNQPQHF
CDR3nt: TGCGCCAGCAGCCACCGGGACAATGATGGAAATCAGCCCCAGCATTTT

d_gene: NA
v_gene: TRBV5-6
j_gene: TRBJ2-1
abundance: NA
CDR3aa: CASSGGKTSYNEQFF
CDR3nt: TGTGCCAGCAGCGGAGGCAAGACGTCCTACAATGAGCAGTTCTTC

d_gene: NA
v_gene: TRBV28
j_gene: TRBJ2-7
abundance: NA
CDR3aa: CASSRQGGNSYEQYF
CDR3nt: TGTGCCAGCAGCCGTCAGGGCGGGAACTCCTACGAGCAGTACTTC

d_gene: TRBD1
v_gene: TRBV4-3
j_gene: TRBJ1-2
abundance: once
CDR3aa: CASSQTGGGGYTF
CDR3nt: TGCGCCAGCAGCCAGACAGGGGGCGGTGGCTACACCTTC

d_gene: NA
v_gene: TRBV6-5
j_gene: TRBJ2-7
abundance: NA
CDR3aa: CASRRGHEQYF
CDR3nt: TGTGCCAGCAGGCGGGGCCACGAGCAGTACTTC

d_gene: TRBD2
v_gene: TRBV5-4
j_gene: TRBJ2-7
abundance: NA
CDR3aa: CASSSGLAGVIDEQYF
CDR3nt: TGTGCCAGCAGCTCCGGACTAGCGGGAGTTATCGACGAGCAGTACTTC

d_gene: NA
v_gene: TRBV28
j_gene: TRBJ2-1
abundance: NA
CDR3aa: CASTLGGGTVTEQFF
CDR3nt: TGTGCCAGCACTTTGGGAGGGGGAACGGTAACTGAGCAGTTCTTC